Shown below are 31 T cell receptor beta chains from a single sample sequenced in a study of shared T cell receptors in the human thymus. Data came from immunoSEQ multiplex PCR; TCRdb stores just in-frame clones and leaves some out. Among almost 550,000 clones listed, approximately 78% were seen once. These records were also assigned to another study, of human thymus T cells.

Source material: thymocytes. The receptor source for this set is a boy in the first two years of life with a congenital heart defect.

The chain combines TRBV14 with TRBJ2-1; 8 nucleotides line up with TRBD2. V gave up 4 bases and J gave up 11 bases; unmatched junction bases: 10. CDR1 SGHDN and CDR2 FVKESK come from the germline V gene. The CDR3 length is 14 residues. The CDR3 DNA follows: TGTGCCAGCAGCCTAAGGACTAGCATCTATAAGCAGTTCTTC. It yields the protein CASSLRTSIYKQFF. Supplemented by reference TRBV14 and TRBJ2-1, the full variable domain reads EAGVTQFPSHSVIEKGQTVTLRCDPISGHDNLYWYRRVMGKEIKFLLHFVKESKQDESGMPNNRFLAERTGGTYSTLKVQPAELEDSGVYFCASSLRTSIYKQFFGPGTRLTVL.

This chain uses TRBV27 with TRBJ1-5; 11 nucleotides align to TRBD1. Germline CDR1 and CDR2: MNHEY and SMNVEV (reference sequence). The CDR3 runs 20 residues. Losses at the gene ends were 6 bases for V and 1 base for J; bases not matched to a gene: 17. The CDR3 loop reads CASRRSSGTGGFGSNQPQHF. The CDR3 DNA reads TGTGCCAGCAGGCGCTCGTCCGGGACAGGGGGGTTTGGGAGCAATCAGCCCCAGCATTTT.

The V call is TRBV2, the J call TRBJ2-7, with TRBD1 identical over 11 bases. Germline values: CDR1 SNHLY, CDR2 FYNNEI. V lost 7 bases and J lost 2; bases outside the gene matches: 7. This CDR3 contains 15 residues. The CDR3 region is CASTKDRGPTYEQYF. CDR3 nucleotides: TGTGCCAGCACCAAGGACAGGGGGCCAACCTACGAGCAGTACTTC.

This chain links TRBV27 with TRBJ1-1; 9 nucleotides agree with TRBD1. The trim removed 3 bases at V and 2 bases at J, leaving 13 bases unmatched. This CDR3 has 18 residues. CDR1 is MNHEY and CDR2 is SMNVEV in the germline V gene (reference sequence). The CDR3 DNA reads as TGTGCCAGCAGTTTCCTCCGGACAGGGGTCCCTAAAAACACTGAAGCTTTCTTT. Translated: CASSFLRTGVPKNTEAFF.

The J gene is TRBJ1-4, the V gene TRBV14; 11 positions match TRBD1. Germline CDR1 is SGHDN and CDR2 is FVKESK. V lost 0 bases and J lost 8; bases outside the gene matches: 8. The CDR3 consists of 17 residues. The CDR3 sequence is CASSQDRGTGGGEKLFF. For the CDR3, the DNA is TGTGCCAGCAGCCAAGATCGAGGGACAGGGGGAGGAGAAAAACTGTTTTTT.

Here the CDR3 reads CASSRGSGRALDTQYF. The CDR3 DNA follows: TGTGCCAGCAGCAGGGGTAGCGGGAGGGCCCTAGATACGCAGTATTTT. The V gene is TRBV5-6, the J gene TRBJ2-3; TRBD2 matches at 11 bases. Per the germline V gene, CDR1 is SGHDT and CDR2 is YYEEEE. With 4 bases clipped from V and 5 bases from J, the junction kept 9 bases outside the gene matches. The CDR3 is made up of 16 amino acids.

V usage is TRBV19 and J usage is TRBJ2-2, with 14 bases identical to TRBD2. The CDR3 sequence is 18 residues long. Germline loops: CDR1 LNHDA, CDR2 SQIVND (reference sequence). J gave up 4 bases and V 6 bases, and 10 bases lay outside the gene matches. Written as DNA, the CDR3 is TGTGCCAGTAGGATCAGACTAGCGGGAGGGCGTCTCACCGGGGAGCTGTTTTTT. It yields the protein CASRIRLAGGRLTGELFF.

This clone has more than one count but fewer than ten. The rearrangement links TRBV30 to TRBJ2-7; 10 nucleotides align to TRBD2. In germline, CDR1 is GTSNPN, CDR2 SVGIG (reference sequence). The length of the CDR3 is 13 residues. V lost 4 bases and J lost 3; bases outside the gene matches: 3. CDR3 region: CAWNASGSYEQYF. CDR3 nucleotides: TGTGCCTGGAACGCTAGCGGGAGCTACGAGCAGTACTTC.

CDR3 DNA sequence: TGTGCCAGCAGCTTGGCCTGGGGTAGGAGGGAGCGACAAGATACGCAGTATTTT. Amino acid sequence: CASSLAWGRRERQDTQYF. The V and J genes are TRBV5-6 and TRBJ2-3; a weak D match, TRBD2 (6 bases). Germline V gene lookup returns CDR1 SGHDT and CDR2 YYEEEE. CDR3 size: 18 residues. Trimming cost V 0 bases and J 5 bases, with 22 bases left between them.

The V call is TRBV19, the J call TRBJ2-1; TRBD2 matches at 7 bases. Trimming removed 3 bases from V and 6 bases from J; junction bases left unmatched: 5. The CDR3 is 14 amino acids. Germline V CDR1 and CDR2: LNHDA, SQIVND (reference sequence). CDR3 sequence: CASSIGLAGNEQFF. In nucleotides, the CDR3 is TGTGCCAGTAGTATTGGGTTAGCGGGCAATGAGCAGTTCTTC.

The chain carries TRBV9 and TRBJ2-7; 7 nucleotides line up with TRBD2. Germline V gene data show CDR1 as SGDLS and CDR2 as YYNGEE. V gave up 4 bases and J gave up 2 bases; unmatched junction bases: 18. This CDR3 is 18 amino acids long. The CDR3 coding sequence is TGTGCCAGCAGCCCCAACCGGGCCTCGGCGGGAGAAGCCTACGAGCAGTACTTC. Translated, it gives CASSPNRASAGEAYEQYF.

This clone was counted only a few times. The chain uses TRBV30 and TRBJ2-7, with 9 bases matching TRBD2. Germline lookup yields CDR1 GTSNPN and CDR2 SVGIG (reference sequence). Trimming at V came to 1 base and at J to 2 bases, leaving 12 bases not matched to a gene. This CDR3 contains 17 residues. CDR3 DNA sequence: TGTGCCTGGAGTGCCCCCGTCCCTAGCGGGAAGACCTACGAGCAGTACTTC. Translating gives CAWSAPVPSGKTYEQYF.

V and J are TRBV6-5 and TRBJ2-7; D uncertain. The V gene lost 6 bases and the J gene lost 3 bases, with 9 bases spanning the gap. Looked up from germline, CDR1 is MNHEY and CDR2 is SVGAGI. The CDR3 is made up of 12 amino acids. This CDR3 is CASSRSFYEQYF. The CDR3 nucleotides read TGTGCCAGCAGCCGTAGTTTCTACGAGCAGTACTTC.

The chain uses TRBV27 and TRBJ1-5, with 7 bases that match TRBD1. There are 15 residues in the CDR3. V dropped 3 bases and J dropped 6; count of bases not matched to a gene: 8. Germline loops: CDR1 MNHEY, CDR2 SMNVEV (reference sequence). The DNA of the CDR3 is TGTGCCAGCAGTTTCAGGGGGGCGACGGGTCAGCCCCAGCATTTT. Its protein is CASSFRGATGQPQHF.

A single count supports this clone. This sequence joins TRBV2 and TRBJ2-7, with 10 bases fitting TRBD1. The CDR3 is 16 residues long. Germline CDR1 is SNHLY and CDR2 is FYNNEI. Trimming cost V 6 bases and J 1 base; bases outside gene matches: 9. CDR3 protein: CASSETWDRGSYEQYF. The CDR3 nucleotides are TGTGCCAGCAGCGAAACCTGGGACAGGGGATCCTACGAGCAGTACTTC.

The chain is built from TRBV27 and TRBJ1-5; weak D call: TRBD1 (5 bases). The CDR3 spans 13 residues. V lost 9 bases to trimming and J lost 2 bases, with 11 bases between them. The germline CDR1 and CDR2 sequences are MNHEY and SMNVEV (reference sequence). The chain's CDR3 is CASGRGGNQPQHF. CDR3 nucleotides: TGTGCCAGTGGACGGGGGGGCAATCAGCCCCAGCATTTT.

This clone has just one count. The chain recombines TRBV5-4 with TRBJ2-7; D possibly corresponds to TRBD1 (5 bases). The CDR3 totals 14 residues. Germline V gene data show CDR1 as SGHNT and CDR2 as YYREEE (reference sequence). The V and J ends lost 4 bases and 7 bases respectively, with 18 bases between them. This CDR3 is CASSRTRADTEQYF. CDR3 coding DNA: TGTGCCAGCAGCCGGACACGAGCAGACACGGAGCAGTACTTC.

In the case of this clone: This specimen includes other DNA sequences encoding the same CDR3. The rearrangement links TRBV27 to TRBJ2-7; 10 bases are shared with TRBD2. Unmatched junction bases numbered 4, after V lost 2 bases and J lost 6 bases. The germline CDR1 and CDR2 sequences are MNHEY and SMNVEV (reference sequence). This CDR3 comprises 14 residues. The CDR3, as DNA: TGTGCCAGCAGTTTACTAGCGGGAGTTGTCGAGCAGTACTTC. It yields the protein CASSLLAGVVEQYF.

This chain connects TRBV30 to TRBJ2-2; 8 positions agree with TRBD1. This CDR3 is 13 amino acids long. Germline V gene sequence: CDR1 GTSNPN, CDR2 SVGIG (reference sequence). V gave up 4 bases and J gave up 6 bases; unmatched junction bases: 4. The DNA for the CDR3 is TGTGCCTGGAACCGACAGGGGCCCGGGGAGCTGTTTTTT. This encodes CAWNRQGPGELFF.

This chain connects TRBV5-1 to TRBJ2-7; no clear D gene. The CDR3 has 14 residues. Germline lookup yields CDR1 SGHRS and CDR2 YFSETQ. The V gene lost 0 bases and the J gene lost 2 bases, with 9 bases spanning the gap. Written as DNA, the CDR3 is TGCGCCAGCAGCTTGGAGACTCCGACCTACGAGCAGTACTTC. It specifies CASSLETPTYEQYF.

The chain is built from TRBV30 and TRBJ2-1, with 8 bases fitting TRBD2. Germline values: CDR1 GTSNPN, CDR2 SVGIG (reference sequence). J gave up 1 base and V 6 bases, and 8 bases lay outside the gene matches. The CDR3 length is 15 residues. CDR3 coding DNA: TGTGCCTGTCCGACGCGGGAGGTTTCCTACAATGAGCAGTTCTTC. Its translation is CACPTREVSYNEQFF.

The chain links TRBV2 to TRBJ1-5, with a tentative D call TRBD1 (6 bases). The length of the CDR3 is 15 residues. In germline, CDR1 is SNHLY, CDR2 FYNNEI. Trimming shortened V by 8 bases and J by 0 bases, and 14 bases separated the two germline ends. CDR3 in DNA: TGTGCCAGCTGGGGGCACGATTATAGCAATCAGCCCCAGCATTTT. Amino acids: CASWGHDYSNQPQHF.

This clone was observed a handful of times. The chain employs TRBV6-1 and TRBJ1-5; D is perhaps TRBD1 (5 bases). Trimming pared 2 bases from V and 0 bases from J, leaving 17 bases between. CDR1 is MNHNS and CDR2 is SASEGT in the germline V gene. The CDR3 spans 18 residues. CDR3 in DNA: TGTGCCAGCAGTGAACCCAAGGGCAGGGTGGTTAGCAATCAGCCCCAGCATTTT. Amino acids: CASSEPKGRVVSNQPQHF.

The chain joins TRBV7-9 to TRBJ2-7; tentatively, D is TRBD1 (5 bases). The CDR3 is made up of 15 amino acids. From germline, CDR1 is SEHNR and CDR2 FQNEAQ (reference sequence). Trimming took 3 bases from V and 1 from J, leaving 13 bases between them. Written as DNA, the CDR3 is TGTGCCAGCAGCTTTCCTCTGGACATATCCTACGAGCAGTACTTC. It encodes CASSFPLDISYEQYF.

This clone was picked up one time. V and J are TRBV7-9 and TRBJ1-1, with a weak D call TRBD1 (5 bases). This CDR3 spans 18 amino acids. Germline CDR1 reads SEHNR; CDR2 reads FQNEAQ (reference sequence). Deletions cut 1 base from V and 4 bases from J, with 22 bases between. The CDR3 loop is CASSLVGGQGPTVTEAFF. CDR3 bases: TGTGCCAGCAGCTTAGTCGGTGGGCAGGGCCCAACAGTCACTGAAGCTTTCTTT.

The J gene is TRBJ2-3, the V gene TRBV15; 10 bases agree with TRBD1. V shed 5 bases, J shed 4 bases, and the junction held 6 bases outside the gene matches. CDR1 and CDR2 (germline): LNHNV, YYDKDF (reference sequence). The CDR3 is 15 residues long. The CDR3 DNA reads as TGTGCCACCAGCCCTACGGACAGGGGGGCAGATACGCAGTATTTT. Its protein product is CATSPTDRGADTQYF.

This clone was seen only a few times. Within the sample, other DNA sequences also encode this same CDR3. The chain recombines TRBV29-1 with TRBJ2-3, with 10 bases lining up with TRBD1. Per the germline V gene, CDR1 is SQVTM and CDR2 is ANQGSEA. The trim removed 7 bases at V and 1 base at J, leaving 8 bases unmatched. The CDR3 is 15 residues long. This chain's CDR3 is CSGMTGTGGTDTQYF. CDR3 DNA: TGCAGCGGGATGACCGGGACAGGGGGCACAGATACGCAGTATTTT.

The rearrangement uses TRBV15 and TRBJ1-1, with D hard to call. V was clipped by 0 bases and J by 11 bases, with 13 bases between them. This CDR3 has 13 amino acids. CDR1 LNHNV and CDR2 YYDKDF come from the germline V gene (reference sequence). The CDR3 loop is CATSRDTRVRAFF. In nucleotides, the CDR3 is TGTGCCACCAGCAGAGATACGAGGGTTCGGGCTTTCTTT.

This chain joins TRBV28 and TRBJ2-7, with D possibly TRBD1 on 6 matching bases. The ends were cut back, 5 bases at V and 7 bases at J, with 9 bases in the middle. The CDR3 is made up of 11 amino acids. Germline CDR1 is MDHEN and CDR2 is SYDVKM. The CDR3 sequence: CASSPQGEQYF. CDR3 coding DNA: TGTGCCAGCAGTCCGCAGGGGGAGCAGTACTTC.

This chain uses TRBV5-6 with TRBJ1-1; 11 bases agree with TRBD1. Trimming removed 0 bases from V and 4 bases from J; junction bases left unmatched: 8. The CDR3 spans 17 residues. From germline, CDR1 is SGHDT and CDR2 YYEEEE. For the CDR3, the DNA is TGTGCCAGCAGCTTGGCGGTGGGTGGACAGGGGGCCACTGAAGCTTTCTTT. It specifies CASSLAVGGQGATEAFF.

About this clone itself: The sample holds other DNA sequences that translate to the same CDR3. The CDR3 reads CASSLGTGDGYTF. CDR3 nucleotide sequence: TGTGCCAGCAGCTTAGGGACAGGGGATGGCTACACCTTC. The V call is TRBV7-9, the J call TRBJ1-2; 9 bases fit TRBD1. The CDR3 is 13 residues long. The V segment lost 1 base and the J segment 6 bases; nucleotides outside the gene matches: 0. CDR1 is SEHNR and CDR2 is FQNEAQ in the germline V gene (reference sequence).